Below, 28 T cell receptor beta chains from the same sample are listed, as sequenced in a study of cytomegalovirus exposure and HLA in healthy donors (dated by TCRdb to the late 2010s). Receptor amplification or capture employed the immunoSEQ multiplex PCR assay. For the multiplex PCR, a mixture combining 60 forward primers for TCR Vbeta segments and 13 reverse primers for TCR Jbeta segments was used. TCRdb retrieved this table from immuneACCESS and kept in-frame rearrangements only. Not all clones are present; in checked studies, unresolved V genes account for under half, and no reason is known for the remainder. The sample includes 85,000 to 130,000 clones, with around four fifths observed a single time. Together, the top ten hold about 1.6% of the sample. The sample comprised PBMCs. Source of these receptors: a man aged 45-65 years in good health and CMV-seronegative.

The chain is built from TRBV5-1 and TRBJ2-1; D may be TRBD2 (7 bases). Trimming took off 0 bases at V and 7 bases at J, with 14 bases between the two ends. This CDR3 spans 15 amino acids. Germline loops: CDR1 SGHRS, CDR2 YFSETQ. DNA of the CDR3: TGCGCCAGCAGCTTGGAAGTGGGGGGGCAAAATGAGCAGTTCTTC. Amino acids: CASSLEVGGQNEQFF.

The chain combines TRBV9 with TRBJ2-5; 7 bases are a match to TRBD2. V lost 6 bases, J lost 5 bases, and 7 bases stayed unmatched. Germline V gene data show CDR1 as SGDLS and CDR2 as YYNGEE. The CDR3 covers 13 residues. In DNA, the CDR3 is TGTGCCAGCAAGAATGAACTAGCGGAGACCCAGTACTTC. Protein sequence: CASKNELAETQYF. The entire variable domain, with the rest obtained from reference TRBV9 and TRBJ2-5, is as follows: DSGVTQTPKHLITATGQRVTLRCSPRSGDLSVYWYQQSLDQGLQFLIQYYNGEERAKGNILERFSAQQFPDLHSELNLSSLELGDSALYFCASKNELAETQYFGPGTRLLVL.

There are a few counts of this clone. This sequence joins TRBV5-8 and TRBJ1-1; TRBD1 matches at 8 bases. CDR3 length: 14 amino acids. From germline, CDR1 is SGHTS and CDR2 YDEGEE. V trimming: 4 bases; J trimming: 2 bases; junction bases outside the gene matches: 4. The CDR3 DNA reads TGTGCCAGCAGCATGGGACAGGCTAACACTGAAGCTTTCTTT. This gives the protein CASSMGQANTEAFF.

The J gene is TRBJ2-7, the V gene TRBV29-1, with 12 bases aligning to TRBD1. V shed 3 bases and J 6 bases; nucleotides not matched to a gene: 12. Germline values: CDR1 SQVTM, CDR2 ANQGSEA. The CDR3 totals 16 residues. The CDR3 DNA sequence: TGCAGCGTTGAGGGACAGGGGGCGCTTGGGAATTGCGAGCAGTACGTC. Translation: CSVEGQGALGNCEQYV.

J is TRBJ2-3 and V is TRBV5-1; 7 positions agree with TRBD1. Per the germline V gene, CDR1 is SGHRS and CDR2 is YFSETQ. This CDR3 comprises 14 residues. The V and J ends lost 8 bases and 0 bases, in that order; junction bases with no gene match: 6. The CDR3 spells CASGTDSSTDTQYF. The DNA of the CDR3 is TGCGCCAGTGGGACAGACTCTAGCACAGATACGCAGTATTTT.

This clone was recorded only once. The V and J genes are TRBV28 and TRBJ1-1; possible D gene TRBD1, 5 bases. CDR3 length: 14 amino acids. Trimming shortened V by 6 bases and J by 5 bases, and 16 bases separated the two germline ends. CDR1 MDHEN and CDR2 SYDVKM come from the germline V gene. CDR3 protein: CASSPGSGRTEAFF. The CDR3 DNA follows: TGTGCCAGCAGCCCAGGGTCTGGGAGGACTGAAGCTTTCTTT.

The chain joins TRBV5-5 to TRBJ1-1; tentative D call: TRBD1 (6 bases). CDR1 and CDR2 from the germline V gene are SGHKS and YYEKEE (reference sequence). CDR3 length equals 14 residues. V was pared by 0 bases and J by 2 bases, with 8 bases between. The CDR3 DNA reads as TGTGCCAGCAGCTTGGACAGGGTAAACACTGAAGCTTTCTTT. It specifies CASSLDRVNTEAFF.

This clone has a single count. V and J are TRBV11-3 and TRBJ2-5, with TRBD2 identical over 13 bases. The J segment lost 5 bases and the V segment lost 3 bases, leaving 0 bases of the junction unmatched. Germline CDR1 reads SGHNT; CDR2 reads YENEEA. This CDR3 contains 14 residues. The CDR3, as DNA: TGTGCCAGCAGCTTGGGACTAGCGGGGGAGACCCAGTACTTC. Translating gives CASSLGLAGETQYF.

This clone came up many times. The J gene is TRBJ1-1, the V gene TRBV6-1, with unresolved D. Looked up from germline, CDR1 is MNHNS and CDR2 is SASEGT. The ends were cut back, 5 bases at V and 3 bases at J, with 4 bases in the middle. The CDR3 has 11 amino acids. CDR3: CASSQYTEAFF. CDR3 sequence (DNA): TGTGCCAGCAGTCAGTACACTGAAGCTTTCTTT.

The rearrangement uses TRBV7-8 and TRBJ2-1, with TRBD1 matching 8 bases. Trimming cost V 5 bases and J 8 bases; bases outside gene matches: 8. From germline, CDR1 is SGHVS and CDR2 FQNEAQ. CDR3 length: 14 residues. In DNA form, the CDR3 reads TGTGCCAGCAGCATAGACAGGGGCAGCGATGAGCAGTTCTTC. Its protein product is CASSIDRGSDEQFF.

The chain carries TRBV2 and TRBJ2-3; 9 bases are a match to TRBD2. The CDR3 spans 13 residues. Looked up from germline, CDR1 is SNHLY and CDR2 is FYNNEI. Germline trimming cut 8 bases from V and 5 bases from J; bases unmatched to any gene: 5. CDR3 nucleotides: TGTGCCAGCGGGCGGGGGGGTGAAGATACGCAGTATTTT. This encodes CASGRGGEDTQYF.

The J gene is TRBJ2-5, the V gene TRBV28; 14 nucleotides match TRBD2. Losses at the gene ends were 7 bases for V and 5 bases for J; bases not matched to a gene: 3. The germline V gene encodes CDR1 MDHEN and CDR2 SYDVKM. The CDR3 length is 14 residues. CDR3 nucleotide sequence: TGTGCCAGCACGGGACTAGCGGGGGTTGAGACCCAGTACTTC. Encoded protein: CASTGLAGVETQYF.

The chain couples TRBV4-2 to TRBJ2-2, with a tentative D call TRBD1 (6 bases). The CDR3 sequence is 16 residues long. Trimming cost V 0 bases and J 4 bases, with 12 bases left between them. Germline V lookup: CDR1 LGHNA, CDR2 YNFKEQ. CDR3 in DNA: TGTGCCAGCAGCCAAGAGTTGGGGGCAAGCACCGGGGAGCTGTTTTTT. Translation gives CASSQELGASTGELFF.

The rearrangement links TRBV7-9 to TRBJ1-2, with D tentatively TRBD1 (5 bases). V shed 0 bases and J shed 4 bases, with 9 bases lying between them. CDR1 is SEHNR and CDR2 is FQNEAQ in the germline V gene (reference sequence). The CDR3 length is 14 residues. CDR3 in amino acids: CASSLAGEGYGYTF. The CDR3 DNA reads TGTGCCAGCAGCTTAGCAGGGGAAGGCTATGGCTACACCTTC.

This clone appeared a single time. The V and J genes are TRBV6-5 and TRBJ2-1; 8 positions match TRBD1. The ends lost 7 bases at V and 8 bases at J; junction bases unmatched: 7. Per the germline V gene, CDR1 is MNHEY and CDR2 is SVGAGI. The CDR3 sequence is 13 residues long. The CDR3 protein is CASIGQGRDEQFF. The CDR3 coding sequence is TGTGCCAGCATTGGACAGGGTAGGGATGAGCAGTTCTTC.

The rearrangement uses TRBV7-3 and TRBJ2-6; no clear D gene. The V end was cut by 2 bases, the J end by 1 base, with 6 bases between. Germline CDR1 is SGHTA and CDR2 is FQGTGA. CDR3 length: 15 residues. Written as DNA, the CDR3 is TGTGCCAGCAGCTTAGGCCTTTCTGGGGCCAACGTCCTGACTTTC. Translation gives CASSLGLSGANVLTF. Full variable domain (missing parts from reference TRBV7-3 and TRBJ2-6): GAGVSQTPSNKVTEKGKYVELRCDPISGHTALYWYRQSLGQGPEFLIYFQGTGAADDSGLPNDRFFAVRPEGSVSTLKIQRTERGDSAVYLCASSLGLSGANVLTFGAGSRLTVL.

The chain employs TRBV19 and TRBJ2-2; D remains ambiguous. The CDR3 length is 11 residues. CDR1 and CDR2 from the germline V gene are LNHDA and SQIVND (reference sequence). Trimming removed 7 bases from V and 7 bases from J, with 7 bases in between. CDR3 sequence reads: CASIFGGELFF. The CDR3 DNA reads as TGTGCCAGTATCTTCGGCGGGGAGCTGTTTTTT.

The genes are TRBV5-1 and TRBJ2-1; 8 bases line up with TRBD1. The ends lost 3 bases at V and 5 bases at J; junction bases unmatched: 4. Germline V gene lookup returns CDR1 SGHRS and CDR2 YFSETQ. The CDR3 consists of 14 residues. CDR3 amino acids: CASSSGQVNNEQFF. CDR3 in DNA: TGCGCCAGCAGCTCGGGACAGGTTAACAATGAGCAGTTCTTC.

V gene TRBV7-9 combines with J gene TRBJ2-4; D may be TRBD2 (6 bases). Germline assignment: CDR1 SEHNR and CDR2 FQNEAQ (reference sequence). The CDR3 consists of 14 residues. V lost 3 bases to trimming and J lost 6 bases, with 12 bases between them. CDR3 nucleotide sequence: TGTGCCAGCAGCTTCTCGGGGGAAGCAAACATTCAGTACTTC. This encodes CASSFSGEANIQYF.

The rearrangement joins TRBV2 to TRBJ2-7; 8 bases agree with TRBD2. V lost 6 bases to trimming and J lost 3 bases; unmatched junction nucleotides: 10. In germline, CDR1 is SNHLY, CDR2 FYNNEI. There are 15 residues in the CDR3. This CDR3 reads CASSPGRGGVYEQYF. CDR3 coding DNA: TGTGCCAGCAGCCCCGGGAGGGGGGGAGTCTACGAGCAGTACTTC.

The rearrangement uses TRBV5-1 and TRBJ1-4, with 10 nucleotides matching TRBD1. This CDR3 has 15 residues. Per germline, CDR1 SGHRS and CDR2 YFSETQ. The V and J ends lost 2 bases and 6 bases, in that order; junction bases with no gene match: 4. CDR3 protein: CASSFLGTGDEKLFF. The CDR3 DNA sequence: TGCGCCAGCAGCTTCCTCGGGACAGGGGATGAAAAACTGTTTTTT. Filled out from reference TRBV5-1 and TRBJ1-4, the complete variable domain reads KAGVTQTPRYLIKTRGQQVTLSCSPISGHRSVSWYQQTPGQGLQFLFEYFSETQRNKGNFPGRFSGRQFSNSRSEMNVSTLELGDSALYLCASSFLGTGDEKLFFGSGTQLSVL.

The chain carries TRBV6-5 and TRBJ2-5, with a weak D call TRBD1 (6 bases). Germline V lookup: CDR1 MNHEY, CDR2 SVGAGI. The CDR3 spans 14 residues. The V and J ends lost 7 bases and 2 bases respectively, with 14 bases between them. Here the CDR3 DNA reads TGTGCCAGCACCCTGGACAGTGGACAAGAGACCCAGTACTTC. Amino acids: CASTLDSGQETQYF.

The table lists this clone with a few counts. V gene TRBV2 combines with J gene TRBJ1-6; the match to TRBD1 covers 9 bases. Germline-derived CDR1 and CDR2 are SNHLY and FYNNEI. V lost 7 bases and J lost 0; bases outside the gene matches: 7. The CDR3 totals 17 residues. CDR3 loop: CASKLDRGSSYNSPLHF. CDR3 sequence (DNA): TGTGCCAGCAAATTGGACAGGGGAAGCTCCTATAATTCACCCCTCCACTTT.

V is TRBV6-4 and J is TRBJ2-3; no clear D. Germline loops: CDR1 MRHNA, CDR2 SNTAGT. CDR3 length equals 14 residues. V lost 3 bases and J 0 bases, leaving 7 bases between the germline ends. CDR3 DNA: TGTGCCAGCAGTGAACTTCCTAGCACAGATACGCAGTATTTT. Residues: CASSELPSTDTQYF.

CDR3 nucleotide sequence: TGTGCCAGCAGCTCACTTGACAGGGCCGGTTATGGCTACACCTTC. This encodes CASSSLDRAGYGYTF. The chain links TRBV7-9 to TRBJ1-2; the match to TRBD1 covers 7 bases. Germline CDR1 and CDR2: SEHNR and FQNEAQ (reference sequence). The CDR3 loop spans 15 amino acids. Trimming at V came to 4 bases and at J to 5 bases, leaving 10 bases not matched to a gene. Filled out from reference TRBV7-9 and TRBJ1-2, the complete variable domain reads DTGVSQNPRHKITKRGQNVTFRCDPISEHNRLYWYRQTLGQGPEFLTYFQNEAQLEKSRLLSDRFSAERPKGSFSTLEIQRTEQGDSAMYLCASSSLDRAGYGYTFGSGTRLTVV.

This clone was seen a single time. V gene TRBV7-2 combines with J gene TRBJ1-4; TRBD1 might be the D (5 bases). Germline V lookup: CDR1 SGHTA, CDR2 FQGNSA. There are 14 residues in the CDR3. The ends were cut back, 3 bases at V and 4 bases at J, with 9 bases in the middle. CDR3 residues: CASSFGGVNEKLFF. The CDR3 DNA reads as TGTGCCAGCAGCTTTGGGGGGGTTAATGAAAAACTGTTTTTT.

The gene calls are TRBV5-6 and TRBJ1-2; TRBD1 might be the D (6 bases). The CDR3 length is 14 residues. Germline CDR1 and CDR2: SGHDT and YYEEEE. V was trimmed by 3 bases and J by 8 bases, leaving 17 bases between them. This CDR3 is CASSSLNPQGGYTF. The CDR3 DNA reads TGTGCCAGCAGCTCGCTTAACCCTCAGGGGGGCTACACCTTC.

This clone came up once. For the CDR3, the DNA is TGTGCCAGCACCAATATCAGGGTCCCAGGGGCCAACGTCCTGACTTTC. Its translation: CASTNIRVPGANVLTF. The chain carries TRBV28 and TRBJ2-6; tentatively, D is TRBD1 (5 bases). V was cut by 7 bases and J by 4 bases, with 17 bases left in between. Germline loops: CDR1 MDHEN, CDR2 SYDVKM. The CDR3 length is 16 residues. Full variable domain (remainder filled in from reference TRBV28 and TRBJ2-6): DVKVTQSSRYLVKRTGEKVFLECVQDMDHENMFWYRQDPGLGLRLIYFSYDVKMKEKGDIPEGYSVSREKKERFSLILESASTNQTSMYLCASTNIRVPGANVLTFGAGSRLTVL.